This T cell receptor beta chain is from a study of cytomegalovirus exposure and HLA in healthy donors. As to this clone: Its antigen is not identified.

CDR3 length equals 15 residues. Germline assignment: CDR1 KGHSH and CDR2 LQKENI. Trimming removed 2 bases at V and 1 base at J, with 10 bases between. Libraries were prepared by immunoSEQ multiplex PCR; TCRdb keeps only in-frame clonotypes and omits some of them. Among around 120,000 clones listed, 86% were seen once. Overall study findings and caveats: Accounts indicate the classifier identified cytomegalovirus status with strong specificity and sensitivity.

This sequence joins TRBV18 and TRBJ2-3; D may be TRBD2 (6 bases). The TCR sequence derives from a man between 18 and 35 years old in good health and CMV-seronegative. Sequenced input: PBMCs. CDR3 sequence: CASSPEASGTDTQYF. CDR3 coding DNA: TGTGCCAGCTCACCAGAGGCTAGCGGCACAGATACGCAGTATTTT.